This TCR beta chain came from a study of cytomegalovirus exposure and HLA in healthy donors. Study-wide results and caveats: Cytomegalovirus status, reportedly, was diagnosed with high specificity and sensitivity by the classifier. Analysis was carried out at a later point, and it linked a missense DCLRE1C variant to TCR beta V- and J-gene trimming. Productive rates of about 90% or about 30% were seen for most TCR beta V segments in an earlier analysis.

As to this clone: Antigen specificity is unknown.

With 60 Vbeta and 13 Jbeta primers, the PCR was carried out. Profiled with immunoSEQ multiplex PCR; TCRdb holds only in-frame clones, not every one. The data hold around 65,000 clones, with around 79% observed a single time. Germline CDR1 reads SEHNR; CDR2 reads FQNEAQ (reference sequence). CDR3 length: 13 amino acids. V usage is TRBV7-9 and J usage is TRBJ2-5, with D possibly TRBD2 on 5 matching bases. The J call may be mistaken, given a closer DNA end match to TRBJ2-7. The origin of this receptor is a woman aged 25 to 39 in good health and CMV-seropositive. Sequenced sample: PBMCs. The CDR3 reads CASSSSPGYEQYF. CDR3 coding DNA: TGTGCCAGCAGCTCGTCACCGGGGTACGAGCAGTACTTC.